These 27 T cell receptor beta chains were all obtained from the same sample, sequenced in a study of control samples from healthy donors and cancer patients. Clones were sequenced by immunoSEQ multiplex PCR, and TCRdb holds only the in-frame ones, with some missing. This sample has around 50,000 clones, with around 90% found just once. The sequenced sample consisted of PBMCs. The receptors stem from a young man with colorectal cancer.

The chain is built from TRBV5-1 and TRBJ1-1, with TRBD1 matching 10 bases. CDR1 is SGHRS and CDR2 is YFSETQ in the germline V gene. The length of the CDR3 is 15 residues. After removal of 0 bases from V and 1 base from J, the junction contained 0 bases not matched to a gene. CDR3 in amino acids: CASSLGTGGNTEAFF. As DNA, the CDR3 is TGCGCCAGCAGCTTGGGGACAGGGGGGAACACTGAAGCTTTCTTT.

The chain is built from TRBV7-9 and TRBJ2-1; possible D gene TRBD2, 5 bases. Between the trimmed V and J ends, which lost 1 base and 7 bases, there was a span of 8 bases. CDR1 and CDR2 (germline): SEHNR, FQNEAQ (reference sequence). The CDR3 runs to 13 residues. CDR3 residues: CASSLEGDNEQFF. CDR3 nucleotides: TGTGCCAGCAGCTTAGAGGGAGATAATGAGCAGTTCTTC. Full variable domain (missing parts from reference TRBV7-9 and TRBJ2-1): DTGVSQNPRHKITKRGQNVTFRCDPISEHNRLYWYRQTLGQGPEFLTYFQNEAQLEKSRLLSDRFSAERPKGSFSTLEIQRTEQGDSAMYLCASSLEGDNEQFFGPGTRLTVL.

The V and J genes are TRBV21-1 and TRBJ2-3. TRBV21-1 is designated a pseudogene. The CDR3 extends over 14 amino acids. CDR3 in amino acids: CASDERPWADTQYF. The DNA of the CDR3 is TGTGCCAGCGACGAACGGCCCTGGGCAGATACGCAGTATTTT.

This chain connects TRBV5-1 to TRBJ2-2; 8 nucleotides align to TRBD2. The CDR3 is made up of 15 amino acids. The germline V gene encodes CDR1 SGHRS and CDR2 YFSETQ. The V gene end was trimmed by 2 bases and the J gene end by 6 bases; junction bases not matched to a gene: 6. CDR3 region: CASSFEGLGAGELFF. Here the CDR3 DNA reads TGCGCCAGCAGCTTTGAGGGACTAGGCGCCGGGGAGCTGTTTTTT.

This chain links TRBV4-2 with TRBJ1-1; the D gene is possibly TRBD1 (5 bases). Trimming stripped 4 bases from V and 0 bases from J, with 9 bases between. From germline, CDR1 is LGHNA and CDR2 YNFKEQ. This CDR3 region has 14 residues. The DNA for the CDR3 is TGTGCCAGCAGCCCGGGACTGGTGAACACTGAAGCTTTCTTT. It codes for CASSPGLVNTEAFF.

This clone was detected only a few times. The V call is TRBV6-5, the J call TRBJ1-3; D is perhaps TRBD1 (6 bases). The length of the CDR3 is 15 residues. Germline V gene lookup returns CDR1 MNHEY and CDR2 SVGAGI. V was pared by 6 bases and J by 8 bases, with 20 bases between. Written as DNA, the CDR3 is TGTGCCAGCAGCTCCCGGACAGAGCTTGTGGACACCATATATTTT. It codes for CASSSRTELVDTIYF.

The chain joins TRBV6-2 or TRBV6-3 to TRBJ1-1, with no clear D. The CDR3 spans 12 residues. CDR1 is MNHEY and CDR2 is SVGEGT in the germline V gene. V shed 5 bases and J shed 6 bases, with 10 bases lying between them. CDR3 sequence reads: CASSNANSEAFF. In nucleotides, the CDR3 is TGTGCCAGCAGTAATGCAAATTCTGAAGCTTTCTTT.

This clone is a singleton in its sample. J is TRBJ2-3 and V is TRBV10-2; tentatively, D is TRBD2 (6 bases). Trimming pared 2 bases from V and 0 bases from J, leaving 15 bases between. The CDR3 runs to 17 residues. CDR1 is WSHSY and CDR2 is SAAADI in the germline V gene. The CDR3 DNA reads TGCGCCAGCAGTGAGAGGGCAGCGGGCGCTAGCACAGATACGCAGTATTTT. Protein product: CASSERAAGASTDTQYF.

The chain combines TRBV24-1 with TRBJ2-5; perhaps TRBD1 as D (5 bases). This CDR3 has 14 residues. The V gene's germline CDR1 is KGHDR and CDR2 SFDVKD. Trimming took off 4 bases at V and 5 bases at J, with 13 bases between the two ends. CDR3 bases: TGTGCCACCAGTGAGCCAGGGAATTCCGAGACCCAGTACTTC. It is translated as CATSEPGNSETQYF.

This clone was seen once. The chain has TRBV29-1 and TRBJ2-1; tentatively, D is TRBD2 (5 bases). The CDR3 has 15 residues. Deletions cut 1 base from V and 6 bases from J, with 16 bases between. Germline CDR1 and CDR2: SQVTM and ANQGSEA. The CDR3 reads CSVEGPGGRLNEQFF. The DNA for the CDR3 is TGCAGCGTTGAAGGCCCTGGAGGTAGACTCAATGAGCAGTTCTTC.

The chain has TRBV5-1 and TRBJ2-6; D might be TRBD2 (5 bases). V was cut by 0 bases and J by 2 bases, with 15 bases left in between. CDR3 size: 18 residues. Germline CDR1 reads SGHRS; CDR2 reads YFSETQ. CDR3 loop: CASSLVGSTIPGANVLTF. The CDR3 region has the DNA TGCGCCAGCAGCTTGGTAGGGAGTACTATTCCTGGGGCCAACGTCCTGACTTTC.

The chain is built from TRBV19 and TRBJ1-2; D gene unclear. The CDR3 sequence is 13 residues long. CDR1 is LNHDA and CDR2 is SQIVND in the germline V gene (reference sequence). The ends were cut back, 7 bases at V and 7 bases at J, with 16 bases in the middle. The CDR3 protein is CASTPVDRSGYTF. The CDR3 region has the DNA TGTGCCAGTACTCCGGTCGATCGGAGTGGCTACACCTTC.

The chain employs TRBV27 and TRBJ1-5; D gene uncertain. Trimming removed 2 bases from V and 0 bases from J, with 5 bases in between. This CDR3 has 14 amino acids. Germline values: CDR1 MNHEY, CDR2 SMNVEV (reference sequence). Here the CDR3 DNA reads TGTGCCAGCAGTTTAATCGATAGCAATCAGCCCCAGCATTTT. It specifies CASSLIDSNQPQHF.

This CDR3 is CASSIVQGGHYEQYF. Here the CDR3 DNA reads TGTGCCAGTAGTATTGTCCAGGGGGGACACTACGAGCAGTACTTC. The chain employs TRBV19 and TRBJ2-7; D perhaps matches TRBD1 (7 bases). Germline V lookup: CDR1 LNHDA, CDR2 SQIVND (reference sequence). V was shortened by 3 bases and J by 3 bases, with 15 bases between the two germline ends. The CDR3 runs to 15 residues.

The chain couples TRBV7-9 to TRBJ1-5; D possibly corresponds to TRBD1 (5 bases). CDR1 SEHNR and CDR2 FQNEAQ come from the germline V gene (reference sequence). Trimming left V 5 bases short and J 3 bases short, with 8 bases between. The CDR3 contains 13 residues. In DNA form, the CDR3 reads TGTGCCAGCAGCCGGGGGGACAATCAGCCCCAGCATTTT. This gives the protein CASSRGDNQPQHF.

This chain joins TRBV7-9 and TRBJ2-5; TRBD2 matches 7 bases. This CDR3 region has 14 residues. The V and J ends lost 6 bases and 4 bases, in that order; junction bases with no gene match: 8. The germline V gene encodes CDR1 SEHNR and CDR2 FQNEAQ (reference sequence). For the CDR3, the DNA is TGTGCCAGCAGTACTCCGGGGGGATCAGAGACCCAGTACTTC. It is translated as CASSTPGGSETQYF.

The chain links TRBV30 to TRBJ1-4; a possible D gene is TRBD1 (5 bases). V shed 1 base and J shed 8 bases, with 14 bases lying between them. The germline V gene has CDR1 GTSNPN and CDR2 SVGIG (reference sequence). CDR3 size: 14 residues. The CDR3 region is CAWSAGTLGEKLFF. The CDR3 DNA reads TGTGCCTGGAGTGCCGGGACCCTGGGGGAAAAACTGTTTTTT.

The rearrangement uses TRBV10-3 and TRBJ1-5; D gene unclear. Trimming removed 3 bases from V and 4 bases from J, with 4 bases in between. Germline-derived CDR1 and CDR2 are ENHRY and SYGVKD. The CDR3 consists of 12 residues. The CDR3 sequence: CAISDRNQPQHF. The CDR3 DNA reads TGTGCCATCAGTGACAGGAATCAGCCCCAGCATTTT.

This sequence joins TRBV10-3 and TRBJ2-7; D is possibly TRBD2 (5 bases). Between the trimmed V and J ends, which lost 0 bases and 1 base, there was a span of 10 bases. The CDR3 is made up of 15 amino acids. The germline CDR1 and CDR2 sequences are ENHRY and SYGVKD. The CDR3 sequence is CAISESDSKSYEQYF. The CDR3 bases are TGTGCCATCAGTGAGTCGGACTCGAAGTCCTACGAGCAGTACTTC.

This clone was recorded once. V is TRBV3-1 (or the pseudogene TRBV3-2) and J is TRBJ1-1, with D perhaps matching TRBD1 (5 bases). Germline V CDR1 and CDR2: LGHDT, YNNKEL (reference sequence). Trimming pared 0 bases from V and 0 bases from J, leaving 20 bases between. CDR3 length: 19 residues. CDR3 bases: TGTGCCAGCAGCCAAGATGTAGGTGGGGCCAGGCACATGAACACTGAAGCTTTCTTT. Translated, it gives CASSQDVGGARHMNTEAFF.

This clone was detected a few times. The J gene is TRBJ2-3, the V gene TRBV11-3; 13 bases are a match to TRBD2. Trimming removed 3 bases from V and 5 bases from J; junction bases left unmatched: 5. From germline, CDR1 is SGHNT and CDR2 YENEEA. This CDR3 region has 16 residues. In DNA form, the CDR3 reads TGTGCCAGCAGCTTGACTAGCGGGGGGCCCGTAGATACGCAGTATTTT. This translates into CASSLTSGGPVDTQYF.

The chain employs TRBV5-8 and TRBJ2-7; perhaps TRBD2 as D (5 bases). The CDR3 sequence is 11 residues long. From germline, CDR1 is SGHTS and CDR2 YDEGEE. V was cut by 5 bases and J by 11 bases, with 14 bases left in between. The CDR3 loop reads CASSRGLLEYF. The DNA of the CDR3 is TGTGCCAGCAGTCGCGGACTTCTGGAGTACTTC.

The V and J genes are TRBV4-3 and TRBJ2-2; possible D gene TRBD2, 6 bases. This CDR3 is 14 amino acids long. The V gene's germline CDR1 is LGHNA and CDR2 YSLEER. V was cut by 3 bases and J by 7 bases, with 12 bases left in between. CDR3 region: CASSQGGYGGELFF. The CDR3 DNA is TGCGCCAGCAGCCAGGGGGGTTACGGCGGGGAGCTGTTTTTT.

The chain links TRBV6-5 to TRBJ1-2; TRBD1 agrees at 8 bases. J was trimmed by 3 bases and V by 6 bases; bases with no gene match: 3. The germline CDR1 and CDR2 sequences are MNHEY and SVGAGI. The CDR3 length is 13 residues. The CDR3 DNA reads as TGTGCCAGCAGCGGGACAGGACACTATGGCTACACCTTC. Translation: CASSGTGHYGYTF.

The chain couples TRBV4-3 to TRBJ2-5; no clear D gene. The CDR3 totals 15 residues. Trimming cost V 0 bases and J 5 bases, with 13 bases left between them. The germline V gene encodes CDR1 LGHNA and CDR2 YSLEER. This CDR3 reads CASSQDNAAWETQYF. The CDR3 DNA is TGCGCCAGCAGCCAAGATAACGCAGCTTGGGAGACCCAGTACTTC.

The chain employs TRBV6-2 or TRBV6-3 and TRBJ2-7, with a weak D call TRBD2 (6 bases). Looked up from germline, CDR1 is MNHEY and CDR2 is SVGEGT. The CDR3 covers 15 residues. Between the trimmed V and J ends, which lost 4 bases and 2 bases, there was a span of 15 bases. This chain's CDR3 is CASSWAGGVTYEQYV. In DNA form, the CDR3 reads TGTGCCAGCAGTTGGGCCGGCGGGGTTACCTACGAGCAGTACGTC.

The chain carries TRBV5-4 and TRBJ1-6; 12 bases match TRBD1. Germline CDR1 and CDR2: SGHNT and YYREEE (reference sequence). Germline trimming cut 0 bases from V and 10 bases from J; bases unmatched to any gene: 2. There are 15 residues in the CDR3. CDR3 loop: CASSLDGTGGSPLHF. The CDR3 coding sequence is TGTGCCAGCAGCTTGGACGGGACAGGGGGCTCACCCCTCCACTTT.